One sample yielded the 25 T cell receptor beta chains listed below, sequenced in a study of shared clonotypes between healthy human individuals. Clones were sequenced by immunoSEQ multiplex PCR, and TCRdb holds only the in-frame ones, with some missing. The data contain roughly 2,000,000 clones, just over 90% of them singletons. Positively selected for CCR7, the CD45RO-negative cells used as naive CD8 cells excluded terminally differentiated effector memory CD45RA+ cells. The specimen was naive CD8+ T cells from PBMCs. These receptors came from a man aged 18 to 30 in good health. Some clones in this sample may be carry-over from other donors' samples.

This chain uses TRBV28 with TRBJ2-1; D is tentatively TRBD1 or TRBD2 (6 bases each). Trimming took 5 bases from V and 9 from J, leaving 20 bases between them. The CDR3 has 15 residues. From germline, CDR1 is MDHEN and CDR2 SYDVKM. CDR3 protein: CASSKTGYLGGEQFF. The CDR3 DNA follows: TGTGCCAGCAGTAAAACAGGGTATCTGGGGGGTGAGCAGTTCTTC. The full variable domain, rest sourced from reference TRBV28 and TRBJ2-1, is DVKVTQSSRYLVKRTGEKVFLECVQDMDHENMFWYRQDPGLGLRLIYFSYDVKMKEKGDIPEGYSVSREKKERFSLILESASTNQTSMYLCASSKTGYLGGEQFFGPGTRLTVL.

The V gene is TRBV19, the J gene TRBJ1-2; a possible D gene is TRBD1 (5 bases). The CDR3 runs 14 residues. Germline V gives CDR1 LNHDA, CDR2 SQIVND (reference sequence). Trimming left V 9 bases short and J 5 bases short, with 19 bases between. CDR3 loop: CASGTSGAGYGYTF. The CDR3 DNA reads TGTGCCAGCGGAACTAGCGGGGCCGGTTATGGCTACACCTTC. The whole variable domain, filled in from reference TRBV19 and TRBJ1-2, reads DGGITQSPKYLFRKEGQNVTLSCEQNLNHDAMYWYRQDPGQGLRLIYYSQIVNDFQKGDIAEGYSVSREKKESFPLTVTSAQKNPTAFYLCASGTSGAGYGYTFGSGTRLTVV.

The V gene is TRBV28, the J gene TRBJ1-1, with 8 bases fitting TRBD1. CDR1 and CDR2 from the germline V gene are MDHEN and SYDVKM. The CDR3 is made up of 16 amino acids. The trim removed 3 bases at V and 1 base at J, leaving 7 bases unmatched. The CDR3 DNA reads TGTGCCAGCAGTTTCCCGCCAGGACAGGGGAACACTGAAGCTTTCTTT. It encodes CASSFPPGQGNTEAFF.

CDR3: CASSVRLGAPLEQFF. The CDR3 nucleotides read TGTGCCAGTAGTGTCAGACTAGGAGCCCCCCTGGAGCAGTTCTTC. This rearrangement joins TRBV19 to TRBJ2-1, with D possibly matching TRBD2 (6 bases). Between the trimmed V and J ends, which lost 5 bases and 10 bases, there was a span of 21 bases. The CDR3 sequence is 15 residues long. CDR1 LNHDA and CDR2 SQIVND come from the germline V gene (reference sequence). Supplemented by reference TRBV19 and TRBJ2-1, the full variable domain reads DGGITQSPKYLFRKEGQNVTLSCEQNLNHDAMYWYRQDPGQGLRLIYYSQIVNDFQKGDIAEGYSVSREKKESFPLTVTSAQKNPTAFYLCASSVRLGAPLEQFFGPGTRLTVL.

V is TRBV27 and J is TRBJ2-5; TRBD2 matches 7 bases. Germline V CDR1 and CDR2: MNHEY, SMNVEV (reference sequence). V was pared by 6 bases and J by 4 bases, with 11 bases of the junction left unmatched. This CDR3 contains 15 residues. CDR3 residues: CASSTRDYFGETQYF. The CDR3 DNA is TGTGCCAGCAGCACCCGGGACTACTTCGGAGAGACCCAGTACTTC.

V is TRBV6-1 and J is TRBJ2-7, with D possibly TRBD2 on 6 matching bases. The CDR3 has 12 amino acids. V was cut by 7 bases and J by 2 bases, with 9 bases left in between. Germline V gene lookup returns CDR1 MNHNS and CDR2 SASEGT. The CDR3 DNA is TGTGCCAGCAAGGGACTTCCCTACGAGCAGTACTTC. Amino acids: CASKGLPYEQYF.

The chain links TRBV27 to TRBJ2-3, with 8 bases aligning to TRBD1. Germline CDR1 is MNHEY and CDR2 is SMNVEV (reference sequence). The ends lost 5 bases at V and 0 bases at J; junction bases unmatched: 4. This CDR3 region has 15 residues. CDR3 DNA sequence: TGTGCCAGCAGTAACGGACAGGGCAGCACAGATACGCAGTATTTT. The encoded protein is CASSNGQGSTDTQYF.

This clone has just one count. The CDR3 DNA reads TGTGCCAGCAGCGACCGGGACTACCCCTACAATGAGCAGTTCTTC. It yields the protein CASSDRDYPYNEQFF. The rearrangement joins TRBV7-6 to TRBJ2-1, with 7 bases fitting TRBD2. In germline, CDR1 is SGHVS, CDR2 FNYEAQ. V shed 5 bases and J 2 bases; nucleotides not matched to a gene: 6. The CDR3 extends over 15 amino acids.

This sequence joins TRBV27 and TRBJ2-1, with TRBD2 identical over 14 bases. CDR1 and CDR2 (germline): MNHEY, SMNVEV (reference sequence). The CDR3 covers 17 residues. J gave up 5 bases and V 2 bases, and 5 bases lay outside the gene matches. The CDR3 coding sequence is TGTGCCAGCAGTTTAAAAATGGGACTAGCGGGAGACAATGAGCAGTTCTTC. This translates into CASSLKMGLAGDNEQFF.

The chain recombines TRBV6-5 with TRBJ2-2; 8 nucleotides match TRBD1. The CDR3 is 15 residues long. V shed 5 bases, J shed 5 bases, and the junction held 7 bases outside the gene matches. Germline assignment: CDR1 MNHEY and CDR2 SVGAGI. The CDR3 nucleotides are TGTGCCAGCAGTGGGCAGGGGGCAGGGACCGGGGAGCTGTTTTTT. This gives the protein CASSGQGAGTGELFF.

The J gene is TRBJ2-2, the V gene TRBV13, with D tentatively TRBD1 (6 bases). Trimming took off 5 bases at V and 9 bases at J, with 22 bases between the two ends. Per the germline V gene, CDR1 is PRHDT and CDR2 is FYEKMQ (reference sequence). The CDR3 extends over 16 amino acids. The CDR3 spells CASSPRAGEQRWELFF. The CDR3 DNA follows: TGTGCCAGCAGCCCTCGAGCAGGGGAGCAGAGGTGGGAGCTGTTTTTT.

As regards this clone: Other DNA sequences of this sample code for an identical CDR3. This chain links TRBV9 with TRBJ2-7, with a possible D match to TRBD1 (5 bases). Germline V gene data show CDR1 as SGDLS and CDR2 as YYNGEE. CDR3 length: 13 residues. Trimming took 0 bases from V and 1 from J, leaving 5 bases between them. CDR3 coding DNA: TGTGCCAGCAGCGTAGACAGGTCCTACGAGCAGTACTTC. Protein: CASSVDRSYEQYF.

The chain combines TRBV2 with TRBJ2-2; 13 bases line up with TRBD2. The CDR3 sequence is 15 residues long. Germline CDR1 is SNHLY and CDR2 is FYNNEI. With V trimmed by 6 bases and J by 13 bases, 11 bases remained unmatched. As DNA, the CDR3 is TGTGCCAGCAGCCAACTAGGACTAGCGGGAGCATGGCTGTTTTTT. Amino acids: CASSQLGLAGAWLFF. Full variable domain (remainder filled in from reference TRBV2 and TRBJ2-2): EPEVTQTPSHQVTQMGQEVILRCVPISNHLYFYWYRQILGQKVEFLVSFYNNEISEKSEIFDDQFSVERPDGSNFTLKIRSTKLEDSAMYFCASSQLGLAGAWLFFGEGSRLTVL.

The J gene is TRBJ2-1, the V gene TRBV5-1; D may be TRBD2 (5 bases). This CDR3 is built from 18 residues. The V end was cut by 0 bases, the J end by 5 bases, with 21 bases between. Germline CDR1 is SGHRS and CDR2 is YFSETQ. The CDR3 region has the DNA TGCGCCAGCAGCTTGGGTTTTCGAGGGATTAGGTCGGACAATGAGCAGTTCTTC. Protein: CASSLGFRGIRSDNEQFF.

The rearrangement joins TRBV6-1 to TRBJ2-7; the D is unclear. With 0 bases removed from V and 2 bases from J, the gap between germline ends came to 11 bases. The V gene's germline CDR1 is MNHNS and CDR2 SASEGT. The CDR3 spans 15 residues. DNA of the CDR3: TGTGCCAGCAGTGAAGCGGGATTCTTTACCTACGAGCAGTACTTC. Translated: CASSEAGFFTYEQYF.

The CDR3 is CAWSVRGKGNQPQHF. CDR3 sequence (DNA): TGTGCCTGGAGTGTACGGGGAAAGGGCAATCAGCCCCAGCATTTT. The chain recombines TRBV30 with TRBJ1-5; D is undetermined. V was trimmed by 0 bases and J by 2 bases, leaving 11 bases between them. The CDR3 consists of 15 residues. Germline V gives CDR1 GTSNPN, CDR2 SVGIG (reference sequence).

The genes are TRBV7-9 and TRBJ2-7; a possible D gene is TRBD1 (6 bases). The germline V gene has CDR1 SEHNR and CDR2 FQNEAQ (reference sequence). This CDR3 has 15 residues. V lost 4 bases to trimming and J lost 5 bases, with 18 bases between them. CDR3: CASSSRTVSFHEQYF. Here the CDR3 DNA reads TGTGCCAGCAGCTCCCGGACAGTTTCGTTCCACGAGCAGTACTTC.

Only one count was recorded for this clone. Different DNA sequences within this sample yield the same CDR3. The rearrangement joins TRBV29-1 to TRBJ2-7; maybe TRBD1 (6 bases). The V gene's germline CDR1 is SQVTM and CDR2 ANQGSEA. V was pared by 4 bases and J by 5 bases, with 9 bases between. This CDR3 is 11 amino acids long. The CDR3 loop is CSVGGGNEQYF. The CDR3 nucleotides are TGCAGCGTTGGAGGGGGAAACGAGCAGTACTTC.

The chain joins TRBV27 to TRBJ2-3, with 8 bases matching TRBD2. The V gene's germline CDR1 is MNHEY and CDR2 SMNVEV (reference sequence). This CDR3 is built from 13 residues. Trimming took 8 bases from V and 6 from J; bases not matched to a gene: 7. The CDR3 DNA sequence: TGTGCCAGCCGGGAGGGGGAGGTGGATACGCAGTATTTT. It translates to CASREGEVDTQYF.

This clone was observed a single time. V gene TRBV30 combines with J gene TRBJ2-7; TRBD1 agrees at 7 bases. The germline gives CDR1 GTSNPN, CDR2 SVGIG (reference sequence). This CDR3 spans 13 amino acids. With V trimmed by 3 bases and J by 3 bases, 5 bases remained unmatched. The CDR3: CAWRRQGFYEQYF. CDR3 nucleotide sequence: TGTGCCTGGAGGAGACAGGGCTTCTACGAGCAGTACTTC.

The CDR3 loop is CAWSVMTSAPHEQYF. The CDR3 DNA reads TGTGCCTGGAGTGTTATGACTAGCGCCCCCCACGAGCAGTACTTC. The rearrangement joins TRBV30 to TRBJ2-7; 8 bases fit TRBD2. This CDR3 region has 15 residues. Looked up from germline, CDR1 is GTSNPN and CDR2 is SVGIG (reference sequence). J gave up 5 bases and V 0 bases, and 9 bases lay outside the gene matches.

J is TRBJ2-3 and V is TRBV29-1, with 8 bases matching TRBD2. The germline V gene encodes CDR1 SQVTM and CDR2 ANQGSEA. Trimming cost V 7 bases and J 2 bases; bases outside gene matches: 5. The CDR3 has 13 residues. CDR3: CSETSVTTDTQYF. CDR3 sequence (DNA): TGCAGCGAGACTAGCGTCACCACAGATACGCAGTATTTT.

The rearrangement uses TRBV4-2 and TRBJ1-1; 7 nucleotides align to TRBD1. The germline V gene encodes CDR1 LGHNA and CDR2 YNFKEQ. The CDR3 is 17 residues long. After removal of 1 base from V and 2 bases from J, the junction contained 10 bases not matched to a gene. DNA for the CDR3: TGTGCCAGCAGCCAAGTGGACTTGGGACAGCTAAACACTGAAGCTTTCTTT. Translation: CASSQVDLGQLNTEAFF.

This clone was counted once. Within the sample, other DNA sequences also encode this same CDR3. CDR3 nucleotide sequence: TGTGCCAGTAGTATAACTGGGATGAACACTGAAGCTTTCTTT. Translating it yields CASSITGMNTEAFF. This rearrangement joins TRBV19 to TRBJ1-1; D is undetermined. The ends were cut back, 2 bases at V and 0 bases at J, with 7 bases in the middle. CDR3 length equals 14 residues. Per germline, CDR1 LNHDA and CDR2 SQIVND (reference sequence).

The CDR3 loop reads CASSSIAGVADTQYF. The CDR3 nucleotides are TGTGCCAGTAGTAGCATAGCGGGAGTAGCAGATACGCAGTATTTT. The V gene is TRBV19, the J gene TRBJ2-3, with 9 bases matching TRBD2. Losses at the gene ends were 4 bases for V and 4 bases for J; bases not matched to a gene: 6. Germline loops: CDR1 LNHDA, CDR2 SQIVND (reference sequence). The CDR3 runs 15 residues.